These 20 T cell receptor beta chains were sequenced from one sample in a study of shared clonotypes between healthy human individuals. Some clones are missing from TCRdb's copy, which holds only in-frame ones; the method was immunoSEQ multiplex PCR. The sample has around 1.6 million clones, roughly 98% seen once. Specimen: naive CD4+ T cells sorted from blood. Subset denoted: CD45RA+ positively selected. These receptors all stem from a man aged 25-40 years in good health.

The genes are TRBV7-8 and TRBJ1-3, with D unclear. CDR1 is SGHVS, CDR2 FQNEAQ, per germline. The CDR3 spans 16 residues. The V end lost 2 bases, the J end lost 2 bases, and 13 bases lay between the germline ends. The CDR3 sequence is CASSLPQISAGNTIYF. CDR3 DNA: TGTGCCAGCAGCTTACCACAGATTTCAGCTGGAAACACCATATATTTT.

The rearrangement links TRBV25-1 to TRBJ2-7, with 10 positions matching TRBD1. Germline-derived CDR1 and CDR2 are MGHDK and SYGVNS. The CDR3 consists of 15 residues. Germline trimming cut 3 bases from V and 0 bases from J; bases unmatched to any gene: 2. In nucleotides, the CDR3 is TGTGCCAGCAGTGATGGGGACAGGGGCTCCTACGAGCAGTACTTC. It is translated as CASSDGDRGSYEQYF.

The chain links TRBV7-8 to TRBJ1-1; D is undetermined. The CDR3 is made up of 14 amino acids. CDR1 SGHVS and CDR2 FQNEAQ come from the germline V gene. V lost 5 bases, J lost 3 bases, and 13 bases lay in between. The CDR3 coding sequence is TGTGCCAGCAGCCTCCCCCAACGGCACACTGAAGCTTTCTTT. As protein: CASSLPQRHTEAFF.

V and J are TRBV30 and TRBJ2-3; D remains ambiguous. V lost 0 bases and J 4 bases, leaving 5 bases between the germline ends. CDR3 length equals 12 residues. The germline V gene encodes CDR1 GTSNPN and CDR2 SVGIG (reference sequence). In DNA form, the CDR3 reads TGTGCCTGGAGTGTGATTCCAGATACGCAGTATTTT. The encoded protein is CAWSVIPDTQYF. Full variable domain (outside the CDR3, taken from reference TRBV30 and TRBJ2-3): SQTIHQWPATLVQPVGSPLSLECTVEGTSNPNLYWYRQAAGRGLQLLFYSVGIGQISSEVPQNLSASRPQDRQFILSSKKLLLSDSGFYLCAWSVIPDTQYFGPGTRLTVL.

The V and J genes are TRBV20-1 and TRBJ1-4; 7 bases are shared with TRBD1. Germline V gene lookup returns CDR1 DFQATT and CDR2 SNEGSKA (reference sequence). The CDR3 spans 11 residues. After removal of 3 bases from V and 12 bases from J, the junction contained 4 bases not matched to a gene. The CDR3 DNA reads as TGCAGTGCTAGGGGTGACAGGGAACTGTTTTTT. This encodes CSARGDRELFF.

This chain joins TRBV2 and TRBJ2-5; D may be TRBD2 (5 bases). V dropped 7 bases and J dropped 3 bases, with 6 bases sitting between them. Germline CDR1 is SNHLY and CDR2 is FYNNEI. The CDR3 contains 11 residues. Here the CDR3 reads CASTTKETQYF. CDR3 coding DNA: TGTGCCAGCACGACTAAAGAGACCCAGTACTTC.

The chain couples TRBV29-1 to TRBJ2-1, with TRBD2 matching 7 bases. The CDR3 has 15 amino acids. Germline V CDR1 and CDR2: SQVTM, ANQGSEA. With V trimmed by 5 bases and J by 4 bases, 11 bases remained unmatched. This CDR3 is CSVFGGSSSYNEQFF. In nucleotides, the CDR3 is TGCAGCGTTTTTGGCGGGAGTTCTTCATACAATGAGCAGTTCTTC.

This rearrangement joins TRBV14 to TRBJ2-7, with D possibly being TRBD1 (6 bases). This CDR3 has 13 amino acids. Germline V gene data show CDR1 as SGHDN and CDR2 as FVKESK. Trimming shortened V by 4 bases and J by 5 bases, and 12 bases separated the two germline ends. This CDR3 reads CASSPWDNDEQYF. For the CDR3, the DNA is TGTGCCAGCAGCCCCTGGGACAACGACGAGCAGTACTTC.

The chain combines TRBV10-3 with TRBJ2-1; possibly TRBD2 for D (5 bases). Germline lookup yields CDR1 ENHRY and CDR2 SYGVKD. Between the trimmed V and J ends, which lost 6 bases and 4 bases, there was a span of 16 bases. The CDR3 length is 15 residues. The CDR3 spells CAIREEPTPYNEQFF. The CDR3 DNA sequence: TGTGCCATCAGGGAGGAGCCCACCCCTTACAATGAGCAGTTCTTC.

The chain combines TRBV12-2 with TRBJ2-1; the listed D gene, TRBD2, was not tested against the DNA. TRBV12-2 is termed a pseudogene. The CDR3 has 12 residues. In DNA form, the CDR3 reads TGTGCAAGTCGCTTTAGCGCCAATGAGCAGTTCTTC. Its protein product is CASRFSANEQFF.

The rearrangement joins TRBV5-4 to TRBJ1-1, with a weak D call TRBD1 (5 bases). The V gene's germline CDR1 is SGHNT and CDR2 YYREEE (reference sequence). There are 19 residues in the CDR3. Trimming removed 4 bases from V and 1 base from J, with 26 bases in between. The DNA of the CDR3 is TGTGCCAGCAGCCAATACGCCGGCGCAGGGCCTCAGAGGAACACTGAAGCTTTCTTT. Amino acids: CASSQYAGAGPQRNTEAFF. The entire variable domain, with the rest obtained from reference TRBV5-4 and TRBJ1-1, is as follows: ETGVTQSPTHLIKTRGQQVTLRCSSQSGHNTVSWYQQALGQGPQFIFQYYREEENGRGNFPPRFSGLQFPNYSSELNVNALELDDSALYLCASSQYAGAGPQRNTEAFFGQGTRLTVV.

The chain combines TRBV13 with TRBJ2-4, with a tentative D call TRBD1 (6 bases). The ends were cut back, 5 bases at V and 0 bases at J, with 23 bases in the middle. Per germline, CDR1 PRHDT and CDR2 FYEKMQ (reference sequence). This CDR3 comprises 19 residues. CDR3 bases: TGTGCCAGCAGCGCTAGGACAGCCTCTAAGCCCCTAGCCAAAAACATTCAGTACTTC. This codes for CASSARTASKPLAKNIQYF.

V gene TRBV27 combines with J gene TRBJ2-7; 8 bases map to TRBD1. J was trimmed by 5 bases and V by 6 bases; bases with no gene match: 12. Germline values: CDR1 MNHEY, CDR2 SMNVEV (reference sequence). The CDR3 runs 15 residues. CDR3 nucleotide sequence: TGTGCCAGCAGCCGTCCCGACAGGGGTGGGAACGAGCAGTACTTC. Protein sequence: CASSRPDRGGNEQYF.

The chain links TRBV15 to TRBJ1-1; possibly TRBD1 for D (5 bases). CDR3 length: 14 residues. Trimming cost V 1 base and J 6 bases, with 12 bases left between them. CDR1 is LNHNV, CDR2 YYDKDF, per germline (reference sequence). The CDR3 DNA is TGTGCCACCAGCAGAGGGCGAGGGGTCGCTGAAGCTTTCTTT. It specifies CATSRGRGVAEAFF.

V is TRBV29-1 and J is TRBJ1-1; TRBD1 is a possible D gene (6 bases). Germline-derived CDR1 and CDR2 are SQVTM and ANQGSEA. The CDR3 is made up of 13 amino acids. V lost 6 bases to trimming and J lost 6 bases, with 17 bases between them. This CDR3 is CSVGRRGGAEAFF. Written as DNA, the CDR3 is TGCAGCGTCGGTCGGAGGGGGGGCGCTGAAGCTTTCTTT.

This clone was detected once. This chain joins TRBV13 and TRBJ1-4, with TRBD1 identical over 11 bases. Germline V lookup: CDR1 PRHDT, CDR2 FYEKMQ (reference sequence). The CDR3 sequence is 17 residues long. Germline trimming cut 5 bases from V and 0 bases from J; bases unmatched to any gene: 5. The CDR3 reads CASSMGQGGATNEKLFF. Written as DNA, the CDR3 is TGTGCCAGCAGCATGGGACAGGGGGGTGCAACTAATGAAAAACTGTTTTTT. Based on the CDR3 plus reference TRBV13 and TRBJ1-4, the full variable domain is AAGVIQSPRHLIKEKRETATLKCYPIPRHDTVYWYQQGPGQDPQFLISFYEKMQSDKGSIPDRFSAQQFSDYHSELNMSSLELGDSALYFCASSMGQGGATNEKLFFGSGTQLSVL.

The chain couples TRBV10-3 to TRBJ2-7, with a tentative D call TRBD2 (6 bases). CDR1 ENHRY and CDR2 SYGVKD come from the germline V gene. This CDR3 region has 15 residues. V lost 10 bases to trimming and J lost 3 bases, with 22 bases between them. The CDR3 coding sequence is TGTGCCACAGGATTCACGGGGACTGAAGACTACGAGCAGTACTTC. Encoded protein: CATGFTGTEDYEQYF.

The chain uses TRBV5-1 and TRBJ2-7; 10 bases line up with TRBD2. The CDR3 contains 14 residues. With 3 bases clipped from V and 3 bases from J, the junction kept 3 bases outside the gene matches. The germline gives CDR1 SGHRS, CDR2 YFSETQ. CDR3 sequence reads: CASSSLAGGYEQYF. The CDR3 nucleotides are TGCGCCAGCAGCTCCTTAGCGGGAGGCTACGAGCAGTACTTC. The full variable domain, rest sourced from reference TRBV5-1 and TRBJ2-7, is KAGVTQTPRYLIKTRGQQVTLSCSPISGHRSVSWYQQTPGQGLQFLFEYFSETQRNKGNFPGRFSGRQFSNSRSEMNVSTLELGDSALYLCASSSLAGGYEQYFGPGTRLTVT.

A single count supports this clone. The rearrangement links TRBV2 to TRBJ1-4; 9 bases map to TRBD1. Germline V gene data show CDR1 as SNHLY and CDR2 as FYNNEI. The CDR3 consists of 15 residues. V gave up 6 bases and J gave up 6 bases; unmatched junction bases: 8. The CDR3 is CASRETGTGYEKLFF. Here the CDR3 DNA reads TGTGCCAGCAGAGAAACCGGGACAGGGTATGAAAAACTGTTTTTT.

The J gene is TRBJ1-5, the V gene TRBV2; D not certain. Looked up from germline, CDR1 is SNHLY and CDR2 is FYNNEI. This CDR3 comprises 16 residues. V was cut by 7 bases and J by 7 bases, with 23 bases left in between. This CDR3 reads CASTRLGLGGGQPQHF. The DNA for the CDR3 is TGTGCCAGCACCCGGTTGGGCCTGGGCGGCGGGCAGCCCCAGCATTTT.